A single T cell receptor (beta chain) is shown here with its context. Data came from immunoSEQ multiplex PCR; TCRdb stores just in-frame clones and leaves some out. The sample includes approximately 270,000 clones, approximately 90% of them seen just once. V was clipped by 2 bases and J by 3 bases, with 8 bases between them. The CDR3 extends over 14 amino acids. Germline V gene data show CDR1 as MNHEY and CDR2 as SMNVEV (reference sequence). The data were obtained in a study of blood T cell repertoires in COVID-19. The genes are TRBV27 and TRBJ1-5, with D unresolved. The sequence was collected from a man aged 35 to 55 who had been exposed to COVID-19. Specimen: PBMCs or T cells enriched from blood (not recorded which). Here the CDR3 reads CASSLEGFNQPQHF. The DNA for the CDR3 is TGTGCCAGCAGTTTAGAGGGATTCAATCAGCCCCAGCATTTT.